This T cell receptor (beta chain) comes out of a study of control samples from healthy donors and cancer patients. Profiled with immunoSEQ multiplex PCR; TCRdb holds only in-frame clones, not every one. This table holds over 80,000 clones, around 92% found once. V lost 6 bases, J lost 1 base, and 6 bases lay in between. The CDR3 contains 12 residues. Per the germline V gene, CDR1 is LGHDT and CDR2 is YNNKEL (reference sequence). V usage is TRBV3-1 (or the pseudogene TRBV3-2) and J usage is TRBJ1-1; no definite D call. The source of this sequence is a man aged 25 to 45 in good health. Sequencing used blood. CDR3 region: CASREGNTEAFF. As DNA, the CDR3 is TGTGCCAGCAGGGAAGGGAACACTGAAGCTTTCTTT.